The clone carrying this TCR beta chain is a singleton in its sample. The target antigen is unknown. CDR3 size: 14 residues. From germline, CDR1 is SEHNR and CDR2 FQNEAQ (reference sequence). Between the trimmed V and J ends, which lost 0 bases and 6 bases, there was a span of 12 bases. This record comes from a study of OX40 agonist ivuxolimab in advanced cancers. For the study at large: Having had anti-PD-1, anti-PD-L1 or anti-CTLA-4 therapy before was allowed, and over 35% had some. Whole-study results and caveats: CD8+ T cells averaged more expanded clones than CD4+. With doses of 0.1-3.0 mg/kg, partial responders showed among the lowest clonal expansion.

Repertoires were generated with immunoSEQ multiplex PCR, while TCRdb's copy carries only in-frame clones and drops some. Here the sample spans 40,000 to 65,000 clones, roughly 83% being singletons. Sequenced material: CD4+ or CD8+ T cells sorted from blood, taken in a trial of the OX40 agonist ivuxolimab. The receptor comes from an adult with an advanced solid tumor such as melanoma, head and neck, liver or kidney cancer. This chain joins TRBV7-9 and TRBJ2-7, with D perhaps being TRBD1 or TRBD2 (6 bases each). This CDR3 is CASSLAGGPVEQYF. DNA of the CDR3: TGTGCCAGCAGCTTAGCAGGGGGGCCGGTCGAGCAGTACTTC.